Following are 2 T cell receptor beta chains from one sample sequenced in a study of blood T cell repertoires in COVID-19. TCRdb's copy holds only in-frame clones and misses some; the assay was immunoSEQ multiplex PCR. The table records about 190,000 clones, roughly nine tenths of them present only once. The specimen was peripheral blood. The receptors originated from a man aged 25-45 years with acute or convalescent COVID-19.

This chain uses TRBV9 with TRBJ1-3; 7 nucleotides agree with TRBD1. CDR1 SGDLS and CDR2 YYNGEE come from the germline V gene. This CDR3 comprises 15 residues. V lost 3 bases to trimming and J lost 0 bases; unmatched junction nucleotides: 3. The CDR3 spells CASSGDSYSGNTIYF. The CDR3 DNA reads TGTGCCAGCAGCGGGGACAGTTACTCTGGAAACACCATATATTTT.

V and J are TRBV12-5 and TRBJ1-1; maybe TRBD1 (6 bases). With 6 bases removed from V and 6 bases from J, the gap between germline ends came to 14 bases. Per the germline V gene, CDR1 is LGHNT and CDR2 is FRNRAP. The CDR3 contains 13 residues. DNA of the CDR3: TGTGCTAGTGGCCCGACAGGAGGCGCTGAAGCTTTCTTT. Its protein product is CASGPTGGAEAFF.